The clone carrying this T cell receptor (beta chain) was seen just once. The naive CD8 subset, CD45RO-negative cells positively selected for CCR7, excluded terminally differentiated effector memory CD45RA+ cells. This sample was taken from a study of shared clonotypes between healthy human individuals. In the original processing: Filtering differed because ImmunoSEQ produced junction-only sequences that carried no quality scores. Using immunoSEQ multiplex PCR, the repertoire was profiled, and TCRdb retains in-frame clones only, with some absent. The DNA gave D and trimming, while V, J and clone size come from that table. The sample holds more than 2 million clones; approximately 94% are singletons and the top ten take roughly 1%. The junction had 2 bases not matched to a gene; V was cut back by 6 bases and J by 1 base. Germline CDR1 SNHLY, CDR2 FYNNEI. This CDR3 spans 13 amino acids.

The sequence was collected from a man aged 18-30 years in good health. The material sequenced was naive CD8+ T cells sorted from blood. The V gene is TRBV2, the J gene TRBJ1-2; 7 nucleotides agree with TRBD1. As DNA, the CDR3 is TGTGCCAGCAGAGACAGGGTTAACTATGGCTACACCTTC. Translated, it gives CASRDRVNYGYTF.